Below, one TCR beta chain is given with its context. Sequencing used immunoSEQ multiplex PCR; TCRdb keeps in-frame clones, though not all of them. The sample has about 150,000 clones; 90% to 95% are singletons. Trimming removed 4 bases at V and 4 bases at J, with 7 bases between. The CDR3 runs to 12 residues. This entry comes from a study of T cell responses to AZD1222 COVID-19 vaccine. Turning to the study itself: Investigators merged groups given second doses at roughly 4 or roughly 12 weeks.

V is TRBV12-3 or TRBV12-4 and J is TRBJ2-5, with D unresolved. Material: peripheral blood, obtained on day 0 of AZD1222 vaccination. The sequence was collected from an adult in good health. CDR3 nucleotides: TGTGCCAGCAGTTCTCCCGCAGAGACCCAGTACTTC. This translates into CASSSPAETQYF.